This TCR beta chain originates from a study of blood T cell repertoires in COVID-19. In the study overall: From T cells, B-cell-depleted T cells, or PBMCs came the material, which was cDNA or gDNA.

Source study methods: Reference gene primers were amplified, and this amplification served to estimate nucleated cell counts. The assay was immunoSEQ multiplex PCR, and TCRdb's table has in-frame clones only and misses some. The D gene and trimming were derived from the DNA, and the V and J assignments and clone size from that table. The sample holds some 340,000 clones, around 83% seen once. The sequence was obtained from a man aged 25 to 40 with active or convalescent COVID-19. The sequenced sample consisted of peripheral blood.

CDR3 loop: CSVDRDTEAFF. CDR3 DNA sequence: TGCAGCGTTGACAGGGACACTGAAGCTTTCTTT. The chain recombines TRBV29-1 with TRBJ1-1; D possibly corresponds to TRBD1 (5 bases). V lost 3 bases and J 3 bases, leaving 5 bases between the germline ends. CDR1 and CDR2 (germline): SQVTM, ANQGSEA. CDR3 length: 11 residues.